This record looks at one TCR beta chain sequence and its context. Trimming removed 0 bases from V and 4 bases from J, with 8 bases in between. The CDR3 contains 13 residues. The germline V gene has CDR1 SGHRS and CDR2 YFSETQ. The data were produced by immunoSEQ multiplex PCR, yet TCRdb's version contains in-frame clones alone and is incomplete. The sample shows tens of thousands of clones, roughly 88% of them seen only once. These data originate in a study of siplizumab effects on memory and regulatory T cells. The gene calls are TRBV5-1 and TRBJ2-7; no definite D call. Sequencing was performed on Tregs sorted from blood. The TCR comes from a human donor in good health. CDR3 residues: CASSLGTVYEQYF. CDR3 DNA sequence: TGCGCCAGCAGCTTGGGTACAGTTTACGAGCAGTACTTC. The whole variable domain, remainder taken from reference TRBV5-1 and TRBJ2-7, is KAGVTQTPRYLIKTRGQQVTLSCSPISGHRSVSWYQQTPGQGLQFLFEYFSETQRNKGNFPGRFSGRQFSNSRSEMNVSTLELGDSALYLCASSLGTVYEQYFGPGTRLTVT.